These 26 T cell receptor beta chains came from one sample sequenced in a study of CD4+ T cells in melanoma. Only in-frame clones appear in the TCRdb table, and some are missing; sequencing was by immunoSEQ multiplex PCR. The data contain some 150,000 clones, around nine tenths of them singletons. The receptors originated from a human donor with melanoma.

This clone appeared a few times. This sequence joins TRBV11-2 and TRBJ1-2, with D uncertain. This CDR3 contains 15 residues. Germline CDR1 and CDR2: SGHAT and FQNNGV. Deletions cut 1 base from V and 4 bases from J, with 13 bases between. Here the CDR3 DNA reads TGTGCCAGCAGCTTAGCGCCGGGCGGCTCCTATGGCTACACCTTC. This sequence encodes CASSLAPGGSYGYTF.

The chain combines TRBV10-3 with TRBJ1-1; D uncertain. Trimming stripped 8 bases from V and 1 base from J, with 5 bases between. CDR1 is ENHRY, CDR2 SYGVKD, per germline. The CDR3 sequence is 11 residues long. Here the CDR3 reads CAIGKNTEAFF. CDR3 nucleotide sequence: TGTGCCATCGGCAAGAACACTGAAGCTTTCTTT.

CDR3 sequence reads: CASRGDSVVRELFF. The CDR3 DNA sequence: TGTGCCAGCAGGGGGGACAGCGTCGTTCGGGAACTGTTTTTT. J is TRBJ1-4 and V is TRBV6-1, with 7 bases matching TRBD1. The CDR3 runs 14 residues. The ends lost 6 bases at V and 12 bases at J; junction bases unmatched: 13. Germline-derived CDR1 and CDR2 are MNHNS and SASEGT.

On this clone itself: The CDR3 does not close with the conserved phenylalanine or tryptophan, likely indicating a read error. V and J are TRBV27 and TRBJ1-6; possible D gene TRBD1, 5 bases. Trimming left V 4 bases short and J 7 bases short, with 8 bases between. Germline V gives CDR1 MNHEY, CDR2 SMNVEV (reference sequence). CDR3 length: 13 residues. The CDR3 loop is CASSWQGNSPLHL. CDR3 nucleotides: TGTGCCAGCAGTTGGCAGGGCAATTCACCCCTCCACCTT.

The chain recombines TRBV5-1 with TRBJ2-3, with 8 bases aligning to TRBD2. The junction had 13 bases not matched to a gene; V was cut back by 4 bases and J by 0 bases. CDR3 size: 18 residues. Germline V gives CDR1 SGHRS, CDR2 YFSETQ. The CDR3 spells CASSTSAGVRGSTDTQYF. The CDR3 bases are TGCGCCAGCAGCACTTCAGCGGGGGTAAGGGGTAGCACAGATACGCAGTATTTT.

The V gene is TRBV5-1, the J gene TRBJ1-1, with TRBD1 matching 9 bases. The CDR3 loop spans 15 amino acids. The germline V gene has CDR1 SGHRS and CDR2 YFSETQ. Trimming took 4 bases from V and 5 from J; bases not matched to a gene: 9. Here the CDR3 DNA reads TGCGCCAGCAGCATAGGACAGGGGCCGCAAACTGAAGCTTTCTTT. As protein: CASSIGQGPQTEAFF.

This chain uses TRBV7-2 with TRBJ1-2; unclear D gene. V was trimmed by 1 base and J by 2 bases, leaving 14 bases between them. The CDR3 consists of 16 residues. Germline V gene lookup returns CDR1 SGHTA and CDR2 FQGNSA. CDR3 region: CASSLGVRGWNYGYTF. CDR3 DNA: TGTGCCAGCAGCTTAGGTGTCCGGGGTTGGAACTATGGCTACACCTTC. Combining the CDR3 with reference TRBV7-2 and TRBJ1-2 gives the whole variable domain GAGVSQSPSNKVTEKGKDVELRCDPISGHTALYWYRQSLGQGLEFLIYFQGNSAPDKSGLPSDRFSAERTGGSVSTLTIQRTQQEDSAVYLCASSLGVRGWNYGYTFGSGTRLTVV.

The CDR3 loop reads CASSDGTGNGYTF. CDR3 bases: TGTGCCAGCAGTGACGGGACAGGGAATGGCTACACCTTC. The chain carries TRBV6-4 and TRBJ1-2; 9 nucleotides align to TRBD1. Germline V lookup: CDR1 MRHNA, CDR2 SNTAGT. The CDR3 spans 13 residues. The V gene end was trimmed by 2 bases and the J gene end by 6 bases; junction bases not matched to a gene: 1.

The chain recombines TRBV5-1 with TRBJ1-1; D is uncertain. From germline, CDR1 is SGHRS and CDR2 YFSETQ. Trimming shortened V by 5 bases and J by 3 bases, and 17 bases separated the two germline ends. This CDR3 is 15 amino acids long. The CDR3: CASREQPTEDTEAFF. CDR3 bases: TGCGCCAGCAGGGAACAACCTACTGAGGACACTGAAGCTTTCTTT.

The chain has TRBV15 and TRBJ1-3; 7 nucleotides agree with TRBD1. CDR1 LNHNV and CDR2 YYDKDF come from the germline V gene (reference sequence). The trim removed 1 base at V and 0 bases at J, leaving 6 bases unmatched. The CDR3 has 17 residues. The DNA of the CDR3 is TGTGCCACCAGCAGAGGGGACAGTCTAAACTCTGGAAACACCATATATTTT. It encodes CATSRGDSLNSGNTIYF.

V usage is TRBV6-1 and J usage is TRBJ2-3; 7 bases map to TRBD2. Germline V gene data show CDR1 as MNHNS and CDR2 as SASEGT. With 7 bases clipped from V and 2 bases from J, the junction kept 3 bases outside the gene matches. The CDR3 length is 13 residues. The CDR3 region is CASNRDYTDTQYF. CDR3 coding DNA: TGTGCCAGCAATAGGGACTACACAGATACGCAGTATTTT.

The chain combines TRBV7-2 with TRBJ2-1; D may be TRBD1 (6 bases). The length of the CDR3 is 15 residues. Germline V gene sequence: CDR1 SGHTA, CDR2 FQGNSA. V was pared by 3 bases and J by 9 bases, with 18 bases between. The CDR3 spells CASSFRGRGSGEQFF. The DNA of the CDR3 is TGTGCCAGCAGCTTTCGTGGCAGGGGTTCGGGTGAGCAGTTCTTC. The full variable domain, in which reference TRBV7-2 and TRBJ2-1 provide the parts outside the CDR3, is GAGVSQSPSNKVTEKGKDVELRCDPISGHTALYWYRQSLGQGLEFLIYFQGNSAPDKSGLPSDRFSAERTGGSVSTLTIQRTQQEDSAVYLCASSFRGRGSGEQFFGPGTRLTVL.

The chain is built from TRBV9 and TRBJ1-3; the match to TRBD1 covers 7 bases. V lost 4 bases and J lost 4; bases outside the gene matches: 5. Germline V lookup: CDR1 SGDLS, CDR2 YYNGEE. This CDR3 comprises 14 residues. Written as DNA, the CDR3 is TGTGCCAGCAGCACCGAGACAGGGGGAAACACCATATATTTT. Translated, it gives CASSTETGGNTIYF.

CDR3 region: CATSRVIQGAGNTIYF. DNA of the CDR3: TGTGCCACCAGCAGAGTTATACAGGGGGCTGGAAACACCATATATTTT. The chain recombines TRBV15 with TRBJ1-3; TRBD1 agrees at 8 bases. There are 16 residues in the CDR3. The ends lost 1 base at V and 2 bases at J; junction bases unmatched: 4. The germline V gene encodes CDR1 LNHNV and CDR2 YYDKDF (reference sequence). Full variable domain (remainder filled in from reference TRBV15 and TRBJ1-3): DAMVIQNPRYQVTQFGKPVTLSCSQTLNHNVMYWYQQKSSQAPKLLFHYYDKDFNNEADTPDNFQSRRPNTSFCFLDIRSPGLGDTAMYLCATSRVIQGAGNTIYFGEGSWLTVV.

This chain uses TRBV19 with TRBJ2-5; D uncertain. Deletions cut 3 bases from V and 7 bases from J, with 6 bases between. Germline values: CDR1 LNHDA, CDR2 SQIVND (reference sequence). This CDR3 is built from 11 residues. The CDR3 reads CASSMGRTQYF. CDR3 sequence (DNA): TGTGCCAGTAGTATGGGAAGGACCCAGTACTTC.

The J gene is TRBJ2-7, the V gene TRBV5-4; D may be TRBD1 (5 bases). Germline CDR1 reads SGHNT; CDR2 reads YYREEE (reference sequence). The CDR3 extends over 15 amino acids. The ends were cut back, 0 bases at V and 4 bases at J, with 14 bases in the middle. Here the CDR3 DNA reads TGTGCCAGCAGCTTGGTTGGGCAGGGCAGGTACGAGCAGTACTTC. Residues: CASSLVGQGRYEQYF. The whole variable domain, filled in from reference TRBV5-4 and TRBJ2-7, reads ETGVTQSPTHLIKTRGQQVTLRCSSQSGHNTVSWYQQALGQGPQFIFQYYREEENGRGNFPPRFSGLQFPNYSSELNVNALELDDSALYLCASSLVGQGRYEQYFGPGTRLTVT.

The chain joins TRBV27 to TRBJ1-4; D possibly corresponds to TRBD1 (6 bases). The CDR3 consists of 14 residues. CDR1 and CDR2 (germline): MNHEY, SMNVEV (reference sequence). V shed 10 bases and J shed 5 bases, with 17 bases lying between them. The CDR3 spells CATSGGLPNEKLFF. The CDR3 DNA sequence: TGTGCCACCTCGGGGGGCCTGCCAAATGAAAAACTGTTTTTT.

The chain couples TRBV30 to TRBJ2-7; the match to TRBD1 covers 9 bases. The junction had 9 bases not matched to a gene; V was cut back by 6 bases and J by 3 bases. CDR3 length equals 14 residues. Germline lookup yields CDR1 GTSNPN and CDR2 SVGIG (reference sequence). CDR3 amino acids: CACPGQGNLYEQYF. The CDR3 DNA is TGTGCCTGTCCCGGACAGGGGAACCTCTACGAGCAGTACTTC.

The J gene is TRBJ2-5, the V gene TRBV10-3; TRBD1 matches 7 bases. This CDR3 is built from 15 residues. CDR1 is ENHRY, CDR2 SYGVKD, per germline. V lost 6 bases and J lost 3; bases outside the gene matches: 10. The CDR3 nucleotides are TGTGCCATCAGCGCGCCCGGGACAGAAAAAGAGACCCAGTACTTC. This translates into CAISAPGTEKETQYF.

This rearrangement joins TRBV5-5 to TRBJ2-7; D perhaps matches TRBD2 (5 bases). V was clipped by 4 bases and J by 6 bases, with 17 bases between them. This CDR3 has 14 amino acids. The germline V gene has CDR1 SGHKS and CDR2 YYEKEE (reference sequence). The CDR3 DNA sequence: TGTGCCAGCAGCCCGGACTTACCGACGGGCGAGCAGTACTTC. Protein: CASSPDLPTGEQYF.

The genes are TRBV5-1 and TRBJ2-2; 7 bases line up with TRBD1. Germline CDR1 and CDR2: SGHRS and YFSETQ. This CDR3 has 17 amino acids. V lost 1 base, J lost 3 bases, and 9 bases stayed unmatched. CDR3 sequence reads: CASSLSPDRVDTGELFF. CDR3 nucleotides: TGCGCCAGCAGCTTGTCCCCCGACAGGGTCGACACCGGGGAGCTGTTTTTT.

The chain joins TRBV7-2 to TRBJ2-1, with 7 positions matching TRBD2. The CDR3 contains 15 residues. Looked up from germline, CDR1 is SGHTA and CDR2 is FQGNSA. V shed 2 bases, J shed 0 bases, and the junction held 1 base outside the gene matches. The DNA for the CDR3 is TGTGCCAGCAGCTTACGCGGGAGCTCCTACAATGAGCAGTTCTTC. Amino acid sequence: CASSLRGSSYNEQFF. The full variable domain, rest sourced from reference TRBV7-2 and TRBJ2-1, is GAGVSQSPSNKVTEKGKDVELRCDPISGHTALYWYRQSLGQGLEFLIYFQGNSAPDKSGLPSDRFSAERTGGSVSTLTIQRTQQEDSAVYLCASSLRGSSYNEQFFGPGTRLTVL.

The chain recombines TRBV20-1 with TRBJ2-1, with D hard to call. Trimming pared 5 bases from V and 8 bases from J, leaving 7 bases between. This CDR3 is built from 10 residues. Germline V gene data show CDR1 as DFQATT and CDR2 as SNEGSKA (reference sequence). CDR3 bases: TGCAGTGCTTCACAATATGAGCAGTTCTTC. The encoded protein is CSASQYEQFF.

The gene calls are TRBV9 and TRBJ2-3; 10 bases match TRBD2. This CDR3 has 14 amino acids. CDR1 is SGDLS, CDR2 YYNGEE, per germline. The junction had 2 bases not matched to a gene; V was cut back by 1 base and J by 6 bases. CDR3 nucleotide sequence: TGTGCCAGCAGCGTACTAGCGGGGGTTGATACGCAGTATTTT. It yields the protein CASSVLAGVDTQYF. Drawing the rest from reference TRBV9 and TRBJ2-3, the complete variable domain is DSGVTQTPKHLITATGQRVTLRCSPRSGDLSVYWYQQSLDQGLQFLIQYYNGEERAKGNILERFSAQQFPDLHSELNLSSLELGDSALYFCASSVLAGVDTQYFGPGTRLTVL.

The chain joins TRBV18 to TRBJ2-7; 7 bases line up with TRBD1. The germline V gene encodes CDR1 KGHSH and CDR2 LQKENI. Losses at the gene ends were 2 bases for V and 5 bases for J; bases not matched to a gene: 15. The CDR3 covers 17 residues. CDR3 region: CASSPSGRGTLSNEQYF. The CDR3 DNA follows: TGTGCCAGCTCACCATCCGGCAGGGGGACCCTTAGTAACGAGCAGTACTTC.

The chain combines TRBV14 with TRBJ1-2; no clear D gene. The germline V gene has CDR1 SGHDN and CDR2 FVKESK. V shed 2 bases and J shed 7 bases, with 17 bases lying between them. The CDR3 is 15 residues long. CDR3 nucleotide sequence: TGTGCCAGCAGCCAAAGGGAGGGTTTCGCTTTTGGCTACACCTTC. Protein sequence: CASSQREGFAFGYTF.